These 23 T cell receptor beta chains share one sample of origin, sequenced in a study of T cells expressing NK-cell markers. TCRdb reprocessed the 5' RACE reads and reports one entry per CDR3 protein, with no DNA. Its clone listing holds approximately 150,000 distinct CDR3 sequences. The specimen sequenced was blood T cells: a sorted CD56 or NKG2C T cell subset, CD4+ or CD8+ T cells, or bulk PBMC T cells (not recorded which). All receptors derive from a woman between 18 and 70 years old in good health.

V is TRBV15 and J is TRBJ2-1. The CDR3 totals 16 residues. Germline lookup yields CDR1 LNHNV and CDR2 YYDKDF (reference sequence). CDR3 amino acids: CATSRELVALNNEQFF.

This chain uses TRBV20-1 with TRBJ1-1; TCRdb gives TRBD1 as the D gene, but with no DNA this cannot be confirmed. The CDR3 consists of 14 residues. Germline loops: CDR1 DFQATT, CDR2 SNEGSKA (reference sequence). CDR3 protein: CSARDTGVRTEAFF.

The rearrangement links TRBV5-6 to TRBJ2-3; the D call of TRBD1 rests on TCRdb alone, since no DNA is present to check it. Germline values: CDR1 SGHDT, CDR2 YYEEEE. The length of the CDR3 is 14 residues. CDR3 protein: CASSPNGGRGTQYF.

The chain joins TRBV5-1 to TRBJ1-2; TCRdb's D call of TRBD1 is untestable without DNA. The CDR3 sequence is 14 residues long. Germline CDR1 reads SGHRS; CDR2 reads YFSETQ. This CDR3 is CASSIEGVWGGYTF.

V gene TRBV14 combines with J gene TRBJ2-5. The CDR3 loop spans 15 amino acids. Germline values: CDR1 SGHDN, CDR2 FVKESK. CDR3 region: CASSKGPVFQETQYF.

The rearrangement links TRBV29-1 to TRBJ2-1; TCRdb's D call, TRBD1, is unchecked because there is no DNA. Germline V gene data show CDR1 as SQVTM and CDR2 as ANQGSEA. This CDR3 region has 12 residues. CDR3 residues: CSVRTTGNEQFF.

This chain uses TRBV4-2 with TRBJ2-5; with no DNA, the TCRdb D assignment of TRBD2 cannot be verified. Germline V gene data show CDR1 as LGHNA and CDR2 as YNFKEQ. CDR3 length equals 15 residues. The CDR3 sequence: CASSQIREGGETQYF.

The chain employs TRBV20-1 and TRBJ1-6. Germline-derived CDR1 and CDR2 are DFQATT and SNEGSKA (reference sequence). There are 14 residues in the CDR3. CDR3 in amino acids: CSAGSGDYNSPLHF.

This chain joins TRBV28 and TRBJ2-1; the TRBD1 assignment by TCRdb is unverifiable without DNA. The CDR3 is made up of 18 amino acids. Germline V gives CDR1 MDHEN, CDR2 SYDVKM. The CDR3 loop is CASSLNRGPLRNYNEQFF.

The rearrangement joins TRBV9 to TRBJ2-7; without DNA, the TCRdb call of TRBD2 cannot be checked. CDR1 and CDR2 from the germline V gene are SGDLS and YYNGEE. This CDR3 region has 15 residues. The CDR3 region is CASSVAGAGRHEQYF.

The chain carries TRBV5-1 and TRBJ1-5; the D call of TRBD1 rests on TCRdb alone, since no DNA is present to check it. From germline, CDR1 is SGHRS and CDR2 YFSETQ. This CDR3 is built from 15 residues. CDR3: CASSFGLTGEQPQHF.

This chain links TRBV29-1 with TRBJ2-5; TCRdb lists TRBD2, though no DNA is available to test this call. The germline CDR1 and CDR2 sequences are SQVTM and ANQGSEA. The CDR3 has 13 amino acids. CDR3 sequence: CSGRRTRQETQYF.

V usage is TRBV5-6 and J usage is TRBJ2-1; TCRdb indicates TRBD2, and absent DNA this call remains unverified. In germline, CDR1 is SGHDT, CDR2 YYEEEE. The CDR3 covers 16 residues. The CDR3 is CASSFRGTSGNNEQFF.

The V and J genes are TRBV20-1 and TRBJ2-5; the D call from TCRdb, TRBD2, cannot be confirmed without DNA. The germline gives CDR1 DFQATT, CDR2 SNEGSKA (reference sequence). This CDR3 region has 18 residues. CDR3 protein: CSARDLGLAGGYEETQYF.

J is TRBJ2-4 and V is TRBV6-1; the D call from TCRdb, TRBD1, cannot be confirmed without DNA. This CDR3 is built from 15 residues. CDR1 is MNHNS, CDR2 SASEGT, per germline. This CDR3 is CASSGAGQDKNIQYF.

This sequence joins TRBV2 and TRBJ2-1; the D call of TRBD1 rests on TCRdb alone, since no DNA is present to check it. Germline lookup yields CDR1 SNHLY and CDR2 FYNNEI. The CDR3 has 12 residues. The CDR3 sequence is CASSAGPGEQFF. Supplemented by reference TRBV2 and TRBJ2-1, the full variable domain reads EPEVTQTPSHQVTQMGQEVILRCVPISNHLYFYWYRQILGQKVEFLVSFYNNEISEKSEIFDDQFSVERPDGSNFTLKIRSTKLEDSAMYFCASSAGPGEQFFGPGTRLTVL.

The V gene is TRBV6-1, the J gene TRBJ2-5; lacking DNA, the TRBD2 call made by TCRdb goes unchecked. This CDR3 is built from 15 residues. The germline gives CDR1 MNHNS, CDR2 SASEGT. CDR3 region: CASRGVAGVGETQYF.

Here the CDR3 reads CASSGTGGTGELFF. This chain links TRBV9 with TRBJ2-2; the D gene TCRdb calls, TRBD1, cannot be checked with no DNA. The CDR3 extends over 14 amino acids. CDR1 is SGDLS, CDR2 YYNGEE, per germline.

The chain combines TRBV7-2 with TRBJ2-7; TCRdb's D gene call, TRBD1, goes unchecked for lack of DNA. The CDR3 sequence is 15 residues long. CDR1 is SGHTA, CDR2 FQGNSA, per germline. The CDR3 region is CASSLAGGHYVEQYF.

The CDR3 sequence: CAISEYGETQYF. This rearrangement joins TRBV10-3 to TRBJ2-5. Germline V gene sequence: CDR1 ENHRY, CDR2 SYGVKD. CDR3 length: 12 amino acids.

The chain has TRBV20-1 and TRBJ2-3; TCRdb's D gene call, TRBD2, goes unchecked for lack of DNA. From germline, CDR1 is DFQATT and CDR2 SNEGSKA (reference sequence). The CDR3 runs 14 residues. This chain's CDR3 is CSARELAGWDTQYF.

This chain links TRBV5-5 with TRBJ2-7. CDR3 length equals 12 residues. Germline CDR1 and CDR2: SGHKS and YYEKEE (reference sequence). The CDR3 here is CASSLALVEQYF.

The chain has TRBV12-3 or TRBV12-4 and TRBJ2-3; TCRdb calls TRBD1, which cannot be checked without DNA. This CDR3 region has 15 residues. The CDR3 here is CASGSPRGGTDTQYF.